This entry lists 23 T cell receptor beta chains sequenced from one sample in a study of OX40 agonist ivuxolimab in advanced cancers. Library preparation was by the immunoSEQ multiplex PCR assay. In TCRdb, the immuneACCESS table is reduced to in-frame sequences with V and J assigned. These tables do not hold every clone; where another copy was compared, an unresolved V gene accounts for under half, and the others remain unexplained. The sample table contains 80,000 to 95,000 clones; only one count was recorded for 70% to 90% of them. The leading ten clones occupy 0.72% of the sample. This material consisted of CD4+ or CD8+ T cells sorted from blood, taken in a trial of the OX40 agonist ivuxolimab. These receptors were taken from an adult with an advanced solid tumor such as melanoma, head and neck, liver or kidney cancer.

The chain employs TRBV27 and TRBJ2-7; D uncertain. The V end was cut by 5 bases, the J end by 5 bases, with 16 bases between. Germline values: CDR1 MNHEY, CDR2 SMNVEV (reference sequence). There are 14 residues in the CDR3. The CDR3 region has the DNA TGTGCCAGCAGTCTTAGGAGAGGATTCCACGAGCAGTACTTC. It codes for CASSLRRGFHEQYF.

This clone was recorded once. J is TRBJ1-6 and V is TRBV6-1; tentative D call: TRBD1 (6 bases). The length of the CDR3 is 15 residues. Germline CDR1 is MNHNS and CDR2 is SASEGT. Trimming pared 3 bases from V and 7 bases from J, leaving 13 bases between. The chain's CDR3 is CASSDSYRANSPLHF. In DNA form, the CDR3 reads TGTGCCAGCAGTGATTCGTACAGGGCGAATTCACCCCTCCACTTT.

The chain uses TRBV19 and TRBJ1-4; possibly TRBD1 for D (5 bases). CDR3 length equals 16 residues. The germline V gene has CDR1 LNHDA and CDR2 SQIVND (reference sequence). V was shortened by 7 bases and J by 4 bases, with 19 bases between the two germline ends. The CDR3 DNA reads TGTGCCAGTACCTACCGGGCCGGGGGAGTTAATGAAAAACTGTTTTTT. Translating it yields CASTYRAGGVNEKLFF.

The chain employs TRBV5-1 and TRBJ2-3, with 9 bases aligning to TRBD1. J gave up 2 bases and V 0 bases, and 4 bases lay outside the gene matches. There are 16 residues in the CDR3. Germline loops: CDR1 SGHRS, CDR2 YFSETQ. Written as DNA, the CDR3 is TGCGCCAGCAGCTTGGCCGGGACAGGGCCCACAGATACGCAGTATTTT. Protein: CASSLAGTGPTDTQYF.

This rearrangement joins TRBV28 to TRBJ2-2; TRBD1 aligns across 7 bases. CDR1 and CDR2 (germline): MDHEN, SYDVKM. V shed 5 bases, J shed 4 bases, and the junction held 4 bases outside the gene matches. The CDR3 covers 14 residues. The CDR3 DNA sequence: TGTGCCAGCAGTACAGGGGCGGCCACCGGGGAGCTGTTTTTT. Translating gives CASSTGAATGELFF.

The chain has TRBV2 and TRBJ2-1, with TRBD1 identical over 7 bases. CDR3 length equals 16 residues. Germline values: CDR1 SNHLY, CDR2 FYNNEI. V was pared by 6 bases and J by 0 bases, with 8 bases of the junction left unmatched. The DNA of the CDR3 is TGTGCCAGCAGCCCGGGAACAGGGGTCTCCTACAATGAGCAGTTCTTC. This translates into CASSPGTGVSYNEQFF.

The genes are TRBV4-1 and TRBJ1-5, with D possibly being TRBD1 (5 bases). The length of the CDR3 is 17 residues. CDR1 MGHRA and CDR2 YSYEKL come from the germline V gene. Trimming took off 5 bases at V and 1 base at J, with 18 bases between the two ends. The CDR3 DNA is TGCGCCAGCAGCTTAGCGGCTAGGGGCGGCAGCAATCAGCCCCAGCATTTT. Amino acids: CASSLAARGGSNQPQHF.

This rearrangement joins TRBV5-1 to TRBJ1-1; TRBD1 is a possible D gene (5 bases). V dropped 4 bases and J dropped 1 base, with 14 bases sitting between them. The CDR3 sequence is 15 residues long. Looked up from germline, CDR1 is SGHRS and CDR2 is YFSETQ. The CDR3, as DNA: TGCGCCAGCAGCCCGTCCATGGGGACGAACACTGAAGCTTTCTTT. Its translation: CASSPSMGTNTEAFF. The variable domain in full, completed from reference TRBV5-1 and TRBJ1-1, reads KAGVTQTPRYLIKTRGQQVTLSCSPISGHRSVSWYQQTPGQGLQFLFEYFSETQRNKGNFPGRFSGRQFSNSRSEMNVSTLELGDSALYLCASSPSMGTNTEAFFGQGTRLTVV.

The chain uses TRBV7-2 and TRBJ2-3; D is possibly TRBD1 or TRBD2 (5 bases each). The germline V gene encodes CDR1 SGHTA and CDR2 FQGNSA. The CDR3 totals 16 residues. V lost 2 bases and J lost 4, with 16 bases in between. CDR3 sequence reads: CASSLTAGSLADTQYF. CDR3 in DNA: TGTGCCAGCAGCTTAACGGCAGGGAGTCTCGCAGATACGCAGTATTTT.

The gene calls are TRBV9 and TRBJ1-5; D unclear. The germline CDR1 and CDR2 sequences are SGDLS and YYNGEE. Trimming took off 0 bases at V and 2 bases at J, with 6 bases between the two ends. This CDR3 is built from 14 residues. The CDR3 DNA is TGTGCCAGCAGCGTAGATTCTCGCAATCAGCCCCAGCATTTT. It is translated as CASSVDSRNQPQHF.

The chain combines TRBV5-1 with TRBJ2-4, with TRBD2 matching 9 bases. Germline V gene data show CDR1 as SGHRS and CDR2 as YFSETQ. With 2 bases clipped from V and 9 bases from J, the junction kept 12 bases outside the gene matches. This CDR3 region has 16 residues. The CDR3 here is CASSLLGGRALSIQYF. CDR3 DNA: TGCGCCAGCAGCTTATTGGGCGGGAGGGCCCTAAGCATTCAGTACTTC.

This clone was seen more than once but under ten times. The V and J genes are TRBV5-8 and TRBJ1-4; 8 bases fit TRBD1. The V segment lost 0 bases and the J segment 2 bases; nucleotides outside the gene matches: 3. The CDR3 covers 16 residues. From germline, CDR1 is SGHTS and CDR2 YDEGEE. The CDR3 nucleotides are TGTGCCAGCAGCTTGGGCAGGGGGCCCACTAATGAAAAACTGTTTTTT. Translated, it gives CASSLGRGPTNEKLFF.

About this clone itself: Other DNA sequences in this specimen translate into the identical CDR3. The chain uses TRBV9 and TRBJ1-1, with D hard to call. Trimming removed 3 bases at V and 4 bases at J, with 7 bases between. CDR3 length equals 12 residues. The germline CDR1 and CDR2 sequences are SGDLS and YYNGEE. The CDR3 DNA follows: TGTGCCAGCAGCGGAGGAGGCACTGAAGCTTTCTTT. Its translation: CASSGGGTEAFF.

The genes are TRBV5-1 and TRBJ1-5; TRBD1 aligns across 9 bases. Germline V gene lookup returns CDR1 SGHRS and CDR2 YFSETQ. The J segment lost 4 bases and the V segment lost 1 base, leaving 3 bases of the junction unmatched. The length of the CDR3 is 15 residues. The chain's CDR3 is CASSLTGTGNQPQHF. In DNA, the CDR3 is TGCGCCAGCAGCTTGACCGGGACAGGGAATCAGCCCCAGCATTTT.

The chain employs TRBV7-9 and TRBJ1-3, with TRBD1 identical over 7 bases. Germline lookup yields CDR1 SEHNR and CDR2 FQNEAQ (reference sequence). CDR3 length equals 16 residues. V was pared by 5 bases and J by 0 bases, with 7 bases of the junction left unmatched. DNA for the CDR3: TGTGCCAGCAGCCCCCGGACAGGCCGCTCTGGAAACACCATATATTTT. Translating it yields CASSPRTGRSGNTIYF. Together with reference TRBV7-9 and TRBJ1-3, the CDR3 gives the full variable domain: DTGVSQNPRHKITKRGQNVTFRCDPISEHNRLYWYRQTLGQGPEFLTYFQNEAQLEKSRLLSDRFSAERPKGSFSTLEIQRTEQGDSAMYLCASSPRTGRSGNTIYFGEGSWLTVV.

This chain connects TRBV7-2 to TRBJ1-2, with 9 bases matching TRBD1. The length of the CDR3 is 14 residues. Trimming removed 6 bases from V and 6 bases from J; junction bases left unmatched: 8. Looked up from germline, CDR1 is SGHTA and CDR2 is FQGNSA. The CDR3 coding sequence is TGTGCCAGCAGTTCCCTCACAGGGGGCAATGGCTACACCTTC. Amino acid sequence: CASSSLTGGNGYTF.

The gene calls are TRBV11-3 and TRBJ2-7; the match to TRBD1 covers 7 bases. CDR3 length: 17 residues. With 3 bases clipped from V and 6 bases from J, the junction kept 17 bases outside the gene matches. In germline, CDR1 is SGHNT, CDR2 YENEEA. CDR3 bases: TGTGCCAGCAGCTTCCGGGACAGTCGGTCTACCATTCGCGAGCAGTACTTC. As protein: CASSFRDSRSTIREQYF.

The chain combines TRBV14 with TRBJ1-2, with no clear D. CDR3 length equals 13 residues. V gave up 3 bases and J gave up 6 bases, with 11 bases separating them. Germline V gene sequence: CDR1 SGHDN, CDR2 FVKESK. CDR3 DNA sequence: TGTGCCAGCAGCCAGGCCAGGAGCCATGGCTACACCTTC. Its protein product is CASSQARSHGYTF.

The chain has TRBV5-1 and TRBJ1-3; TRBD1 is a possible D gene (6 bases). Trimming shortened V by 4 bases and J by 3 bases, and 8 bases separated the two germline ends. The CDR3 is 13 amino acids. CDR1 is SGHRS, CDR2 YFSETQ, per germline. The CDR3 region has the DNA TGCGCCAGCAGCCCGGACAGTGGAAACACCATATATTTT. The encoded protein is CASSPDSGNTIYF.

Of note for this clone: Other DNA variants within this sample encode the same CDR3. The J gene is TRBJ1-5, the V gene TRBV18; D is perhaps TRBD1 (5 bases). The CDR3 sequence is 14 residues long. Trimming stripped 3 bases from V and 1 base from J, with 7 bases between. Germline V gene sequence: CDR1 KGHSH, CDR2 LQKENI. CDR3 amino acids: CASSPQGSNQPQHF. For the CDR3, the DNA is TGTGCCAGCTCACCGCAGGGAAGCAATCAGCCCCAGCATTTT.

The CDR3 spells CASSSTDTQYF. DNA of the CDR3: TGTGCCAGCAGCTCTACAGATACGCAGTATTTT. The genes are TRBV7-2 and TRBJ2-3; no firm D call. The CDR3 is 11 amino acids. Trimming took off 4 bases at V and 3 bases at J, with 2 bases between the two ends. CDR1 SGHTA and CDR2 FQGNSA come from the germline V gene.

The chain combines TRBV14 with TRBJ2-3, with TRBD1 identical over 7 bases. The CDR3 is 18 amino acids. Germline CDR1 reads SGHDN; CDR2 reads FVKESK. The V and J ends lost 0 bases and 2 bases, in that order; junction bases with no gene match: 11. CDR3 protein: CASSQDLTGQRLTDTQYF. CDR3 DNA sequence: TGTGCCAGCAGCCAAGATCTGACAGGGCAGAGGCTCACAGATACGCAGTATTTT.

This clone was picked up a small number of times. CDR3 bases: TGTGCCAGCAGCGGACCCCTAAACACCATATATTTT. Translation: CASSGPLNTIYF. This chain joins TRBV9 and TRBJ1-3; D is undetermined. CDR1 is SGDLS, CDR2 YYNGEE, per germline. The CDR3 has 12 amino acids. Trimming took off 3 bases at V and 6 bases at J, with 7 bases between the two ends.